These 28 T cell receptor beta chains were all obtained from the same sample, sequenced in a study of vaccination and CD4 T cells after COVID-19. Sequenced with the Oncomine TCR Beta short-read assay was DNA taken from cultured CD4+ T cells. Each CDR3 protein gets one entry after TCRdb re-called the PCR reads with MiXCR. The sample includes approximately 6,700 distinct CDR3 sequences, 45% seen only once; the top ten take under 30%. These receptors have no identified antigens. Described treatment: roughly 10-day PBMC culture with coronavirus spike peptide pools or control peptides (ViraFEST assay). Sequencing was performed on CD4+ T cells from blood, cultured in vitro. Source of these receptors: a human donor who had recovered from COVID-19.

In DNA form, the CDR3 reads TGCAGTGCTACCCAGGACAGGGGGCCTGGCTACACCTTC. Protein sequence: CSATQDRGPGYTF. The chain combines TRBV20-1 with TRBJ1-2; TRBD1 agrees at 11 bases. V shed 4 bases and J 7 bases; nucleotides not matched to a gene: 5. The germline V gene has CDR1 DFQATT and CDR2 SNEGSKA (reference sequence). This CDR3 is 13 amino acids long.

This clonotype was seen a few times. The chain joins TRBV20-1 to TRBJ1-2; 7 bases agree with TRBD1. V gave up 2 bases and J gave up 8 bases; unmatched junction bases: 11. Germline lookup yields CDR1 DFQATT and CDR2 SNEGSKA (reference sequence). This CDR3 has 14 residues. The CDR3 DNA reads as TGCAGTGCTAGAAAAGGGACAGAGCTTTCGGGCTACACCTTC. Translating it yields CSARKGTELSGYTF.

V gene TRBV7-3 combines with J gene TRBJ2-1; D gene uncertain. Germline-derived CDR1 and CDR2 are SGHTA and FQGTGA. CDR3 length equals 15 residues. V lost 1 base, J lost 2 bases, and 9 bases lay in between. In DNA form, the CDR3 reads TGTGCCAGCAGCTTAATGGGTAATACCTACAATGAGCAGTTCTTC. Translation gives CASSLMGNTYNEQFF.

The chain joins TRBV5-1 to TRBJ1-5; TRBD1 agrees at 7 bases. The CDR3 runs 16 residues. Germline V gene data show CDR1 as SGHRS and CDR2 as YFSETQ. Germline trimming cut 4 bases from V and 6 bases from J; bases unmatched to any gene: 13. Here the CDR3 reads CASSPGPGGSGQPQHF. The CDR3 DNA reads TGCGCCAGCAGCCCCGGGCCAGGGGGGTCCGGTCAGCCCCAGCATTTT.

This sequence joins TRBV19 and TRBJ1-1; D gene uncertain. The V gene's germline CDR1 is LNHDA and CDR2 SQIVND (reference sequence). The CDR3 is 13 amino acids. V was pared by 7 bases and J by 0 bases, with 9 bases between. The CDR3 here is CASTPRVNTEAFF. The CDR3 DNA follows: TGTGCCAGTACTCCCCGCGTGAACACTGAAGCTTTCTTT.

The chain links TRBV15 to TRBJ2-7, with D possibly TRBD1 on 6 matching bases. With 3 bases removed from V and 3 bases from J, the gap between germline ends came to 12 bases. The germline V gene encodes CDR1 LNHNV and CDR2 YYDKDF (reference sequence). The CDR3 runs 14 residues. DNA for the CDR3: TGTGCCACCAGCAGGGAAAGGGGGAACTACGAGCAGTACTTC. As protein: CATSRERGNYEQYF. The whole variable domain, filled in from reference TRBV15 and TRBJ2-7, reads DAMVIQNPRYQVTQFGKPVTLSCSQTLNHNVMYWYQQKSSQAPKLLFHYYDKDFNNEADTPDNFQSRRPNTSFCFLDIRSPGLGDTAMYLCATSRERGNYEQYFGPGTRLTVT.

This chain joins TRBV27 and TRBJ1-4; 7 nucleotides match TRBD1. Germline trimming cut 2 bases from V and 8 bases from J; bases unmatched to any gene: 8. Germline-derived CDR1 and CDR2 are MNHEY and SMNVEV (reference sequence). The CDR3 sequence is 15 residues long. CDR3 DNA: TGTGCCAGCAGTTTAAAAGCGACAGGGTGGGAAAAACTGTTTTTT. Protein sequence: CASSLKATGWEKLFF.

V gene TRBV15 combines with J gene TRBJ2-2; no clear D gene. This CDR3 contains 16 residues. Germline V lookup: CDR1 LNHNV, CDR2 YYDKDF (reference sequence). Trimming took 4 bases from V and 6 from J, leaving 18 bases between them. In nucleotides, the CDR3 is TGTGCCACCAGCACGAGCCCGAAAATGGGTGCCGGGGAGCTGTTTTTT. Translating gives CATSTSPKMGAGELFF.

The chain couples TRBV6-5 to TRBJ2-1; no reliable D call. This CDR3 has 13 residues. V gave up 4 bases and J gave up 8 bases, with 12 bases separating them. Germline lookup yields CDR1 MNHEY and CDR2 SVGAGI. CDR3 sequence (DNA): TGTGCCAGCAGTTTTTCTAGAGGCCATGAGCAGTTCTTC. Translated: CASSFSRGHEQFF.

The chain is built from TRBV2 and TRBJ2-3, with 7 bases matching TRBD2. J lost 4 bases, V lost 10 bases, and 8 bases had no gene match. The CDR3 length is 13 residues. Germline V gene sequence: CDR1 SNHLY, CDR2 FYNNEI. The CDR3: CATNGGNADTQYF. The CDR3, as DNA: TGTGCCACCAACGGGGGGAACGCAGATACGCAGTATTTT.

This chain links TRBV24-1 with TRBJ2-3, with 9 positions matching TRBD2. CDR3 length equals 14 residues. The junction had 5 bases not matched to a gene; V was cut back by 7 bases and J by 4 bases. Germline CDR1 is KGHDR and CDR2 is SFDVKD. CDR3 in DNA: TGTGCCACCAGAGCTAGCGGGGACGCAGATACGCAGTATTTT. This translates into CATRASGDADTQYF.

The chain combines TRBV5-1 with TRBJ1-2; 7 bases align to TRBD1. V lost 0 bases to trimming and J lost 2 bases; unmatched junction nucleotides: 4. CDR3 length: 15 residues. The germline gives CDR1 SGHRS, CDR2 YFSETQ. The CDR3 here is CASSLGGGANYGYTF. In DNA, the CDR3 is TGCGCCAGCAGCTTGGGAGGGGGCGCGAACTATGGCTACACCTTC.

By proportion, this clonotype is medium-sized. The chain is built from TRBV7-2 and TRBJ2-1, with a weak D call TRBD2 (6 bases). V was pared by 2 bases and J by 10 bases, with 12 bases between. CDR1 is SGHTA, CDR2 FQGNSA, per germline. The CDR3 length is 13 residues. CDR3 in amino acids: CASSLNREREQFF. CDR3 bases: TGTGCCAGCAGCTTAAATCGGGAGCGGGAGCAGTTCTTC.

V usage is TRBV6-1 and J usage is TRBJ1-6; D is unresolved. The CDR3 has 13 residues. The V end was cut by 6 bases, the J end by 9 bases, with 12 bases between. Germline V CDR1 and CDR2: MNHNS, SASEGT. The CDR3 protein is CASRDEFASPLHF. CDR3 nucleotides: TGTGCCAGCAGAGACGAATTTGCTTCACCCCTCCACTTT.

V is TRBV30 and J is TRBJ2-1; 8 bases line up with TRBD2. Germline assignment: CDR1 GTSNPN and CDR2 SVGIG (reference sequence). Trimming took 5 bases from V and 9 from J; bases not matched to a gene: 9. This CDR3 comprises 13 residues. CDR3 coding DNA: TGTGCCTGGGACCCCCGGGGGGGCAGTGAGCAGTTCTTC. Protein: CAWDPRGGSEQFF.

V gene TRBV6-5 combines with J gene TRBJ1-5, with 7 bases fitting TRBD1. Germline V CDR1 and CDR2: MNHEY, SVGAGI. The V segment lost 2 bases and the J segment 4 bases; nucleotides outside the gene matches: 5. The CDR3 loop spans 15 amino acids. In nucleotides, the CDR3 is TGTGCCAGCAGTTACGACAGGGATGGGAATCAGCCCCAGCATTTT. Its protein is CASSYDRDGNQPQHF.

This chain connects TRBV5-4 to TRBJ1-2; TRBD1 might be the D (6 bases). The V and J ends lost 6 bases and 4 bases respectively, with 16 bases between them. CDR3 length: 14 amino acids. CDR1 and CDR2 from the germline V gene are SGHNT and YYREEE (reference sequence). CDR3 nucleotide sequence: TGTGCCAGCACCCGGGGGGGCCACGGCTATGGCTACACCTTC. Protein: CASTRGGHGYGYTF.

This clonotype was found a few times. The gene calls are TRBV20-1 and TRBJ2-3; D is perhaps TRBD2 (6 bases). The CDR3 is 12 residues long. CDR1 is DFQATT and CDR2 is SNEGSKA in the germline V gene (reference sequence). Trimming shortened V by 8 bases and J by 6 bases, and 15 bases separated the two germline ends. The CDR3 nucleotides read TGCAGTATCGGAGGGACTTCTGATACGCAGTATTTT. Encoded protein: CSIGGTSDTQYF.

This clonotype was found a few times. The chain couples TRBV6-1 to TRBJ2-7; D might be TRBD1 (6 bases). Trimming removed 6 bases from V and 1 base from J, with 19 bases in between. This CDR3 is built from 16 residues. The germline V gene has CDR1 MNHNS and CDR2 SASEGT. The CDR3 DNA sequence: TGTGCCAGCAGCCAGGACAGACTCCTGATATCCTACGAGCAGTACTTC. This encodes CASSQDRLLISYEQYF.

The gene calls are TRBV29-1 and TRBJ1-1; 10 nucleotides agree with TRBD1. Per germline, CDR1 SQVTM and CDR2 ANQGSEA. With V trimmed by 7 bases and J by 8 bases, 7 bases remained unmatched. The CDR3 spans 12 residues. CDR3 loop: CSAWGQGQEAFF. The CDR3 bases are TGCAGCGCCTGGGGACAGGGGCAGGAAGCTTTCTTT.

The V call is TRBV20-1, the J call TRBJ2-7, with TRBD2 identical over 7 bases. The CDR3 consists of 14 residues. V lost 0 bases, J lost 6 bases, and 8 bases stayed unmatched. In germline, CDR1 is DFQATT, CDR2 SNEGSKA (reference sequence). Here the CDR3 DNA reads TGCAGTGCTAGAGAGGGGAGCGGGAAGGCCGAGCAGTACTTC. This sequence encodes CSAREGSGKAEQYF.

The chain employs TRBV6-7 and TRBJ1-5; D gene uncertain. Being an ORF, TRBV6-7 has a function that is uncertain. V was pared by 0 bases and J by 2 bases, with 5 bases between. The CDR3 is 14 residues long. The CDR3 sequence is CASSYSQGNQPQHF. CDR3 coding DNA: TGTGCCAGCAGTTACTCGCAAGGCAATCAGCCCCAGCATTTT.

V is TRBV5-1 and J is TRBJ2-7; the D gene is possibly TRBD2 (6 bases). CDR3 length: 16 amino acids. CDR1 is SGHRS and CDR2 is YFSETQ in the germline V gene. The V end lost 0 bases, the J end lost 3 bases, and 16 bases lay between the germline ends. CDR3 bases: TGCGCCAGCAGCTTGGCCTGGGGGGAAAGGGACTACGAGCAGTACTTC. Residues: CASSLAWGERDYEQYF.

V gene TRBV28 combines with J gene TRBJ2-5; TRBD1 matches 7 bases. The J segment lost 1 base and the V segment lost 4 bases, leaving 3 bases of the junction unmatched. Germline V gives CDR1 MDHEN, CDR2 SYDVKM. CDR3 size: 14 residues. The CDR3 reads CASSSGQSQETQYF. As DNA, the CDR3 is TGTGCCAGCAGTTCGGGACAGTCCCAAGAGACCCAGTACTTC.

The CDR3 DNA follows: TGTGCCAGCAGCTTAGTTGGGTCGGGCGGGGGTACTTACACCGGGGAGCTGTTTTTT. Translation gives CASSLVGSGGGTYTGELFF. The V and J genes are TRBV7-8 and TRBJ2-2, with TRBD2 matching 7 bases. V was pared by 1 base and J by 3 bases, with 14 bases of the junction left unmatched. Per the germline V gene, CDR1 is SGHVS and CDR2 is FQNEAQ. The CDR3 consists of 19 residues.

This clonotype was seen more than once but under ten times. Written as DNA, the CDR3 is TGTGCCAGCAGCTCGATCCAGGGGGCTCTTGGAGGCTACACCTTC. Protein product: CASSSIQGALGGYTF. The genes are TRBV7-8 and TRBJ1-2, with 8 bases that match TRBD1. This CDR3 comprises 15 residues. Germline-derived CDR1 and CDR2 are SGHVS and FQNEAQ. V shed 4 bases and J 8 bases; nucleotides not matched to a gene: 12.

The V gene is TRBV28, the J gene TRBJ2-3; 12 bases agree with TRBD2. From germline, CDR1 is MDHEN and CDR2 SYDVKM. The CDR3 is 15 residues long. V shed 6 bases and J 6 bases; nucleotides not matched to a gene: 7. The CDR3 nucleotides are TGTGCCAGCAGCTCCGGACTAGCGGGAAGTGATACGCAGTATTTT. Protein: CASSSGLAGSDTQYF.

V gene TRBV20-1 combines with J gene TRBJ1-6; tentative D call: TRBD1 (5 bases). V was shortened by 0 bases and J by 7 bases, with 19 bases between the two germline ends. Germline V gene lookup returns CDR1 DFQATT and CDR2 SNEGSKA (reference sequence). The CDR3 is made up of 17 amino acids. CDR3 sequence (DNA): TGCAGTGCTAGAGACCCCGGATCGACAGCCTTGAATTCACCCCTCCACTTT. This translates into CSARDPGSTALNSPLHF.